This T cell receptor (beta chain) was captured by sequencing in a study of radiotherapy plus CTLA-4 blockade in lung cancer. Method: immunoSEQ multiplex PCR; TCRdb's copy keeps in-frame clones and lacks some. This table holds more than 100,000 clones, around 90% found once. The clonotype comes from a human donor with non-small cell lung cancer that progressed on radiotherapy plus ipilimumab. Sequenced material: peripheral blood, taken from a patient treated with radiotherapy plus ipilimumab.

CDR3 sequence: CASNLAGVPDEQFF. In DNA, the CDR3 is TGTGCCAGCAATCTTGCCGGGGTACCGGATGAGCAGTTCTTC. The chain is built from TRBV6-1 and TRBJ2-1; possibly TRBD2 for D (5 bases). The germline gives CDR1 MNHNS, CDR2 SASEGT. Trimming cost V 7 bases and J 8 bases, with 18 bases left between them. This CDR3 has 14 amino acids.